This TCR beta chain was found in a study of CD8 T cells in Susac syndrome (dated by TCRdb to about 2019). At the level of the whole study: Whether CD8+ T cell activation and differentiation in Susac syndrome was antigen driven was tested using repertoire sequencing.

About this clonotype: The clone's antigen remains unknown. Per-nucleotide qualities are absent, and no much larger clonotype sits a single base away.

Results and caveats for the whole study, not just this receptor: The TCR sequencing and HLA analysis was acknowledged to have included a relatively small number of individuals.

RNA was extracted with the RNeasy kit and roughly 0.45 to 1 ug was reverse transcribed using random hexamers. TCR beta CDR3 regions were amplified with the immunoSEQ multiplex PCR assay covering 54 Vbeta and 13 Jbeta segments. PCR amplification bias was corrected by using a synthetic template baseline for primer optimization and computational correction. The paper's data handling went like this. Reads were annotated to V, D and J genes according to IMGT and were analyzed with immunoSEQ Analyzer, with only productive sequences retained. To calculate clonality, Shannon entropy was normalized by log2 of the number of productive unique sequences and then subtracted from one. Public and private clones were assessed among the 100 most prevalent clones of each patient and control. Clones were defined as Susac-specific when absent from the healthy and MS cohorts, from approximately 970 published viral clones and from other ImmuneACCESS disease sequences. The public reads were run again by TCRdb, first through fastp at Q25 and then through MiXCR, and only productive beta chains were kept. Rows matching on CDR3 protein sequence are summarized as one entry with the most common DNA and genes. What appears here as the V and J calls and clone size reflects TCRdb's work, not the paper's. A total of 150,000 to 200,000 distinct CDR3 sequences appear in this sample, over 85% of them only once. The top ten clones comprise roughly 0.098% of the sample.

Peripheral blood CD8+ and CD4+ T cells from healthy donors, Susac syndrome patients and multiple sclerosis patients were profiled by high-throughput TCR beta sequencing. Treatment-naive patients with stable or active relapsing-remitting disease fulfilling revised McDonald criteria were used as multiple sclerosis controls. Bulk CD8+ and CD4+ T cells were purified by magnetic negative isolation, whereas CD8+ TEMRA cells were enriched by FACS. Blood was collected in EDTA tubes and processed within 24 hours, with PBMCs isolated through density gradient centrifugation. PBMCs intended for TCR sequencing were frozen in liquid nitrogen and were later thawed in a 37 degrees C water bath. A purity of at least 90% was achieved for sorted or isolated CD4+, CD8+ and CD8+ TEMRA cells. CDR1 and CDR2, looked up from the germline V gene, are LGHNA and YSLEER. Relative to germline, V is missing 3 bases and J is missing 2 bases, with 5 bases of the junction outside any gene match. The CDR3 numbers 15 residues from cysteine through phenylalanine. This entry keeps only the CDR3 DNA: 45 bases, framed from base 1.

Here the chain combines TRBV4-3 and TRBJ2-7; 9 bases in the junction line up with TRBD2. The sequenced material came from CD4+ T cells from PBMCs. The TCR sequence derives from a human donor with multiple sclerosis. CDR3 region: CASSHGTSSPYEQYF. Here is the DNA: TGCGCCAGCAGCCACGGGACTAGCAGTCCCTACGAGCAGTACTTC.